One sample yielded the 17 T cell receptor beta chains listed below, sequenced in a study of OX40 agonist ivuxolimab in advanced cancers. Profiling relied on immunoSEQ multiplex PCR, and the TCRdb table lists in-frame clones only, not all of them. Among tens of thousands of clones, 80% to 90% were seen once, and the ten largest hold more than 9%. The material was CD4+ or CD8+ T cells sorted from blood, obtained in a trial of the OX40 agonist ivuxolimab. These TCRs come from an adult with an advanced solid tumor such as melanoma, head and neck, liver or kidney cancer.

V is TRBV19 and J is TRBJ2-4; 11 positions match TRBD2. Unmatched junction bases numbered 9, after V lost 2 bases and J lost 9 bases. Germline assignment: CDR1 LNHDA and CDR2 SQIVND (reference sequence). This CDR3 region has 16 residues. CDR3: CASSIKPSGRSGIQYF. As DNA, the CDR3 is TGTGCCAGTAGTATAAAGCCTAGCGGGAGGTCTGGCATTCAGTACTTC.

The table lists this clone with a few counts. The V call is TRBV13, the J call TRBJ2-7; D is ambiguous. The CDR3 has 13 residues. V shed 0 bases and J shed 4 bases, with 7 bases lying between them. CDR1 and CDR2 from the germline V gene are PRHDT and FYEKMQ (reference sequence). CDR3 nucleotide sequence: TGTGCCAGCAGCTTAGGCCTTGGTTACGAGCAGTACGTC. It is translated as CASSLGLGYEQYV.

The chain joins TRBV30 to TRBJ1-1; no clear D. Germline CDR1 is GTSNPN and CDR2 is SVGIG (reference sequence). CDR3 size: 14 residues. V was shortened by 2 bases and J by 1 base, with 11 bases between the two germline ends. This chain's CDR3 is CAWSRTRPNTEAFF. The CDR3 DNA reads as TGTGCCTGGAGTAGGACCCGACCGAACACTGAAGCTTTCTTT.

This chain connects TRBV6-5 to TRBJ2-7; D uncertain. Germline-derived CDR1 and CDR2 are MNHEY and SVGAGI. V gave up 4 bases and J gave up 4 bases, with 8 bases separating them. The CDR3 length is 12 residues. In DNA form, the CDR3 reads TGTGCCAGCAGTTCTACAGAATACGAGCAGTACTTC. It yields the protein CASSSTEYEQYF.

The V call is TRBV4-3, the J call TRBJ2-1; TRBD2 might be the D (5 bases). The CDR3 contains 16 residues. Trimming left V 4 bases short and J 0 bases short, with 13 bases between. Per the germline V gene, CDR1 is LGHNA and CDR2 is YSLEER. CDR3 region: CASSPTRLISYNEQFF. The CDR3, as DNA: TGCGCCAGCAGCCCCACCCGACTAATCTCCTACAATGAGCAGTTCTTC.

This clone appeared once. Here the CDR3 DNA reads TGTGCCAGTAGCGGGGGTAACAGCGAGGCCGGTTGGGACCCTACCTACAATGAGCAGTTCTTC. It specifies CASSGGNSEAGWDPTYNEQFF. The chain uses TRBV19 and TRBJ2-1, with D perhaps TRBD2 (6 bases). The germline V gene encodes CDR1 LNHDA and CDR2 SQIVND (reference sequence). V gave up 6 bases and J gave up 2 bases, with 32 bases separating them. There are 21 residues in the CDR3.

This sequence joins TRBV28 and TRBJ2-1; 9 bases match TRBD2. V was clipped by 6 bases and J by 2 bases; unmatched bases: 5. This CDR3 has 15 residues. Germline V gene sequence: CDR1 MDHEN, CDR2 SYDVKM. In DNA, the CDR3 is TGTGCCAGCAGAATTAGCGGGGGAGCCTACAATGAGCAGTTCTTC. It yields the protein CASRISGGAYNEQFF.

The chain couples TRBV5-1 to TRBJ1-5, with D perhaps TRBD1 (6 bases). The ends were cut back, 0 bases at V and 0 bases at J, with 13 bases in the middle. Germline V gene data show CDR1 as SGHRS and CDR2 as YFSETQ. The CDR3 has 17 residues. CDR3 nucleotide sequence: TGCGCCAGCAGCTTGGGACAGGTGGGGGGTAGCAATCAGCCCCAGCATTTT. This gives the protein CASSLGQVGGSNQPQHF.

This chain links TRBV5-1 with TRBJ2-7; TRBD2 might be the D (6 bases). Germline V lookup: CDR1 SGHRS, CDR2 YFSETQ. CDR3 length: 15 amino acids. The CDR3 DNA reads as TGCGCCAGCAGCTGGGCGTCGACACCGGGAGAGACTTTTTGGGTC. Its protein is CASSWASTPGETFWV.

The chain employs TRBV27 and TRBJ2-3; 10 positions agree with TRBD1. V shed 6 bases and J 4 bases; nucleotides not matched to a gene: 4. CDR3 length: 14 residues. CDR1 and CDR2 from the germline V gene are MNHEY and SMNVEV (reference sequence). The CDR3 sequence is CASSGTGVPDTQYF. The DNA for the CDR3 is TGTGCCAGCAGCGGGACAGGGGTCCCAGATACGCAGTATTTT.

This clone has more than one count but fewer than ten. In the same sample, other DNA sequences code for this CDR3. Written as DNA, the CDR3 is TGTGCCAGCAGCGTAGTGGACGGGGAGCTGTTTTTT. As protein: CASSVVDGELFF. The J gene is TRBJ2-2, the V gene TRBV9; D is uncertain. V was clipped by 0 bases and J by 7 bases, with 4 bases between them. The CDR3 contains 12 residues. Germline-derived CDR1 and CDR2 are SGDLS and YYNGEE. Full variable domain (remainder filled in from reference TRBV9 and TRBJ2-2): DSGVTQTPKHLITATGQRVTLRCSPRSGDLSVYWYQQSLDQGLQFLIQYYNGEERAKGNILERFSAQQFPDLHSELNLSSLELGDSALYFCASSVVDGELFFGEGSRLTVL.

This chain links TRBV28 with TRBJ2-5; D gene unclear. V was clipped by 6 bases and J by 4 bases, with 18 bases between them. CDR1 and CDR2 (germline): MDHEN, SYDVKM. The CDR3 contains 15 residues. The CDR3 DNA is TGTGCCAGCAGCCACCGCGCAATTAGACGAGAGACCCAGTACTTC. This translates into CASSHRAIRRETQYF.

This chain connects TRBV6-1 to TRBJ1-5; D gene uncertain. The CDR3 runs to 16 residues. Between the trimmed V and J ends, which lost 2 bases and 0 bases, there was a span of 11 bases. Germline CDR1 MNHNS, CDR2 SASEGT. CDR3 in amino acids: CASSELGINSNQPQHF. CDR3 nucleotide sequence: TGTGCCAGCAGTGAATTAGGCATAAATAGCAATCAGCCCCAGCATTTT.

V and J are TRBV4-3 and TRBJ2-5, with 13 bases lining up with TRBD2. This CDR3 is 17 amino acids long. J lost 5 bases, V lost 3 bases, and 9 bases had no gene match. Germline loops: CDR1 LGHNA, CDR2 YSLEER. In DNA, the CDR3 is TGCGCCAGCAGCCAGTGGACTAGCGGGAGAGTTTCGGAGACCCAGTACTTC. Protein product: CASSQWTSGRVSETQYF.

This clone came up once. The chain has TRBV18 and TRBJ2-3; unclear D gene. The germline CDR1 and CDR2 sequences are KGHSH and LQKENI. Trimming cost V 6 bases and J 4 bases, with 17 bases left between them. The CDR3 is 15 residues long. As DNA, the CDR3 is TGTGCCAGCTCCCCCCGAGCGCTCAAGGCAGATACGCAGTATTTT. It yields the protein CASSPRALKADTQYF.

The rearrangement joins TRBV29-1 to TRBJ2-1; 8 bases are a match to TRBD2. Looked up from germline, CDR1 is SQVTM and CDR2 is ANQGSEA. The CDR3 consists of 16 residues. Losses at the gene ends were 7 bases for V and 1 base for J; bases not matched to a gene: 12. The CDR3 spells CSAGGAGGGSYNEQFF. CDR3 bases: TGCAGCGCCGGGGGGGCGGGAGGTGGGTCCTACAATGAGCAGTTCTTC.

This chain links TRBV4-1 with TRBJ2-1, with 7 bases lining up with TRBD1. Per the germline V gene, CDR1 is MGHRA and CDR2 is YSYEKL. CDR3 length: 17 residues. With V trimmed by 3 bases and J by 14 bases, 22 bases remained unmatched. The CDR3 DNA reads TGCGCCAGCAGCCACACTATGAACGCAGGGGGACCCCGCGCGGAGTTCTTC. Residues: CASSHTMNAGGPRAEFF.